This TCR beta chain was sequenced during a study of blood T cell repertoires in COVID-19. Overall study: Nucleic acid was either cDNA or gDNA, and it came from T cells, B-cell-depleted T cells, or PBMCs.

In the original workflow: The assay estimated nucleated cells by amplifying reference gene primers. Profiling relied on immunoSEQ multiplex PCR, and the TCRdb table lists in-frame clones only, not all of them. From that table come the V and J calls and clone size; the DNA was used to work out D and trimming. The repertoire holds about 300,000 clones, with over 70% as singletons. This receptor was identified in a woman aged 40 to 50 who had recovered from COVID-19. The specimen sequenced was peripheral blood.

The CDR3 protein is CASFRGGAFTEAFF. In nucleotides, the CDR3 is TGTGCCAGCTTCAGAGGGGGGGCTTTCACTGAAGCTTTCTTT. This rearrangement joins TRBV2 to TRBJ1-1; possibly TRBD1 for D (6 bases). CDR1 is SNHLY and CDR2 is FYNNEI in the germline V gene. The length of the CDR3 is 14 residues. V was shortened by 8 bases and J by 4 bases, with 17 bases between the two germline ends.